These 2 T cell receptor beta chains originate from one sample sequenced in a study of blood T cell dynamics during melanoma immunotherapy (dated by TCRdb to the early 2020s). Explained via the paper, the time point label denotes: pre-treatment baseline. Libraries came from the immunoSEQ multiplex PCR assay. The source is immuneACCESS, and TCRdb retained only in-frame sequences with V and J called. Part of the clones is not carried over; for the studies checked, unresolved V genes explain less than half of this, and the remainder is unexplained. The sample yields 15,000 to 20,000 clones; roughly nine tenths were counted once. More than 1.5% of the sample is in the top ten clones. The sample consisted of blood, taken from a patient treated with checkpoint blockade. The receptors here all came from a human donor with melanoma.

This chain links TRBV6-5 with TRBJ1-1, with a possible D match to TRBD1 (6 bases). The CDR3 totals 15 residues. Germline V CDR1 and CDR2: MNHEY, SVGAGI. Trimming stripped 3 bases from V and 1 base from J, with 12 bases between. The CDR3, as DNA: TGTGCCAGCAGTTATGGGGGGCTGGGGAACACTGAAGCTTTCTTT. It codes for CASSYGGLGNTEAFF.

This clone was recorded only once. This chain connects TRBV7-3 to TRBJ1-4; TRBD1 is a possible D gene (5 bases). Trimming removed 4 bases at V and 10 bases at J, with 28 bases between. Germline CDR1 reads SGHTA; CDR2 reads FQGTGA. There are 18 residues in the CDR3. Here the CDR3 DNA reads TGTGCCAGCAGCTCTTACCCCCTCGGGACGGACCAAGCGAGAAAACTGTTTTTT. As protein: CASSSYPLGTDQARKLFF.